This is a list of T cell receptor beta chains from one sample in a study of Ad26.COV2.S vaccination and SARS-CoV-2 variants. The protocol was immunoSEQ multiplex PCR, while the TCRdb copy is restricted to in-frame clones and leaves out a portion. The repertoire includes hundreds of thousands of clones, 89% of them detected once, and about 1.5% sits in the top ten. This specimen was peripheral blood, taken in a trial of Ad26.COV2.S vaccine versus placebo. The origin of the receptors is a person aged 18 to 65 who received the Ad26.COV2.S COVID-19 vaccine or a placebo. Each CDR3 is given with its conserved first and last residue. The order of the fields is D gene, clone size, J gene, V gene, CDR3 protein, CDR3 DNA. D genes are given only for firm matches. A clone size is listed for some rows: how often the clone was seen (once, few, many), or a class if it is expanded.

D: .; size: .; J: TRBJ1-4; V: TRBV3-1/TRBV3-2; CDR3: CASRLRDSTNEKLFF; DNA: TGTGCCAGCAGGCTCAGGGACTCAACTAATGAAAAACTGTTTTTT
D: .; size: .; J: TRBJ1-6; V: TRBV25-1; CDR3: CASSERAGSPLHF; DNA: TGTGCCAGCAGTGAACGGGCAGGCTCACCCCTCCACTTT
D: .; size: few; J: TRBJ1-6; V: TRBV9; CDR3: CASSVTPGNSPLHF; DNA: TGTGCCAGCAGCGTAACACCGGGAAATTCACCCCTCCACTTT
D: .; size: once; J: TRBJ1-5; V: TRBV30; CDR3: CALSGGEDQPQHF; DNA: TGTGCCCTGTCCGGGGGAGAGGATCAGCCCCAGCATTTT
D: TRBD2; size: .; J: TRBJ2-5; V: TRBV4-2; CDR3: CASSQVREGQETQYF; DNA: TGTGCCAGCAGCCAAGTGAGGGAGGGGCAAGAGACCCAGTACTTC
D: .; size: .; J: TRBJ2-7; V: TRBV21-1; CDR3: CASSTWRGTYEQYF; DNA: TGTGCCAGCAGCACCTGGCGGGGGACCTACGAGCAGTACTTC
D: TRBD2; size: .; J: TRBJ2-7; V: TRBV27; CDR3: CASSLAGGPYEQYF; DNA: TGTGCCAGCAGCCTAGCGGGAGGACCCTACGAGCAGTACTTC
D: TRBD2; size: .; J: TRBJ2-3; V: TRBV7-9; CDR3: CASSSSGISTDTQYF; DNA: TGTGCCAGCAGCTCTAGCGGGATTAGCACAGATACGCAGTATTTT
D: .; size: .; J: TRBJ2-4; V: TRBV30; CDR3: CAWNKRRLAKNIQYF; DNA: TGTGCCTGGAATAAGAGGAGACTAGCCAAAAACATTCAGTACTTC
D: .; size: .; J: TRBJ1-4; V: TRBV6-5; CDR3: CASSGLTNEKLFF; DNA: TGTGCCAGCTCAGGGCTTACTAATGAAAAACTGTTTTTT
D: TRBD2; size: .; J: TRBJ2-7; V: TRBV5-4; CDR3: CASSLDLAARNYEQYF; DNA: TGTGCCAGCAGCTTGGACCTAGCGGCGAGAAACTACGAGCAGTACTTC
D: TRBD2; size: .; J: TRBJ2-3; V: TRBV2; CDR3: CASTAGGTDTQYF; DNA: TGTGCCAGCACAGCGGGGGGAACAGATACGCAGTATTTT
D: .; size: .; J: TRBJ1-2; V: TRBV15; CDR3: CATSRDRGVSYGYTF; DNA: TGTGCCACCAGCAGAGATAGGGGAGTCAGCTATGGCTACACCTTC
D: .; size: .; J: TRBJ1-2; V: TRBV2; CDR3: CASRRGLMGGYTF; DNA: TGTGCCAGCAGGCGGGGTCTTATGGGTGGCTACACCTTC
D: .; size: .; J: TRBJ2-4; V: TRBV10-1; CDR3: CASSDPRTPTIQYF; DNA: TGCGCCAGCAGTGACCCCCGGACTCCCACCATTCAGTACTTC
D: .; size: once; J: TRBJ1-2; V: TRBV7-2; CDR3: CASSPPSNYGYTF; DNA: TGTGCCAGCAGCCCACCCAGTAACTATGGCTACACCTTC
D: .; size: .; J: TRBJ2-1; V: TRBV20-1; CDR3: CSAFYNEQFF; DNA: TGCAGTGCTTTCTACAATGAGCAGTTCTTC
D: TRBD2; size: .; J: TRBJ2-3; V: TRBV18; CDR3: CASSPTSVITDTQYF; DNA: TGTGCCAGCTCGCCGACTAGCGTAATCACAGATACGCAGTATTTT
D: .; size: .; J: TRBJ2-7; V: TRBV24-1; CDR3: CATSDPVGGQEQYF; DNA: TGTGCCACCAGTGACCCGGTGGGGGGGCAAGAGCAGTACTTC
D: .; size: .; J: TRBJ1-5; V: TRBV19; CDR3: CASSVQWGSNQPQHF; DNA: TGTGCCAGTAGTGTCCAGTGGGGTAGCAATCAGCCCCAGCATTTT
D: TRBD2; size: .; J: TRBJ2-2; V: TRBV2; CDR3: CASSEETSGRAGELFF; DNA: TGTGCCAGCAGTGAGGAGACTAGCGGGAGGGCCGGGGAGCTGTTTTTT
D: .; size: .; J: TRBJ2-7; V: TRBV6-2/TRBV6-3; CDR3: CASSRQANEQYF; DNA: TGTGCCAGCAGTCGACAAGCTAACGAGCAGTACTTC
D: .; size: .; J: TRBJ2-5; V: TRBV3-1/TRBV3-2; CDR3: CASTQRGETQYF; DNA: TGTGCCAGCACCCAAAGGGGAGAGACCCAGTACTTC
D: .; size: .; J: TRBJ1-2; V: TRBV25-1; CDR3: CASSESSSLLYGYTF; DNA: TGTGCCAGCAGTGAATCAAGCAGTCTGCTCTATGGCTACACCTTC
D: TRBD1; size: .; J: TRBJ2-7; V: TRBV30; CDR3: CAWMGQGFGEQYF; DNA: TGTGCCTGGATGGGACAGGGGTTTGGGGAGCAGTACTTC
D: .; size: .; J: TRBJ1-5; V: TRBV12-3/TRBV12-4; CDR3: CASNLGGNQPQHF; DNA: TGTGCCAGCAATCTAGGGGGGAATCAGCCCCAGCATTTT
D: TRBD1; size: .; J: TRBJ1-5; V: TRBV18; CDR3: CASSPGQDPQPQHF; DNA: TGTGCCAGCTCACCCGGACAGGACCCTCAGCCCCAGCATTTT
D: .; size: .; J: TRBJ2-3; V: TRBV7-2; CDR3: CASSLVNWGTDTQYF; DNA: TGTGCCAGCAGCTTAGTGAACTGGGGCACAGATACGCAGTATTTT
D: .; size: .; J: TRBJ2-7; V: TRBV6-6; CDR3: CASSYSTSQYF; DNA: TGTGCCAGCAGTTACTCGACATCGCAGTACTTC
D: TRBD2; size: .; J: TRBJ2-3; V: TRBV7-9; CDR3: CASSLAGLADTQYF; DNA: TGTGCCAGCAGCTTAGCGGGACTAGCGGATACGCAGTATTTT
D: .; size: once; J: TRBJ2-7; V: TRBV10-1; CDR3: CASSTGFYEQYF; DNA: TGCGCCAGCAGTACAGGGTTCTACGAGCAGTACTTC
D: TRBD1; size: once; J: TRBJ2-1; V: TRBV3-1/TRBV3-2; CDR3: CASSQGGGDRVLF; DNA: TGTGCCAGCAGCCAAGGGGGAGGGGACAGGGTTCTCTTC
D: TRBD1; size: .; J: TRBJ2-7; V: TRBV30; CDR3: CACSRDRAYEQYF; DNA: TGTGCCTGTTCCCGGGACAGGGCCTACGAGCAGTACTTC
D: TRBD2; size: once; J: TRBJ2-1; V: TRBV5-1; CDR3: CASSLDRGGPYNEQFF; DNA: TGCGCCAGCAGCTTGGATCGGGGGGGACCCTACAATGAGCAGTTCTTC
D: TRBD2; size: many; J: TRBJ2-7; V: TRBV6-5; CDR3: CASSYVGGSIYEQYF; DNA: TGTGCCAGCAGTTACGTCGGCGGGAGTATCTACGAGCAGTACTTC
D: TRBD1; size: once; J: TRBJ2-7; V: TRBV6-5; CDR3: CASSPGTELPYEQYF; DNA: TGTGCCAGCAGCCCCGGGACAGAACTTCCCTACGAGCAGTACTTC
D: TRBD1; size: .; J: TRBJ2-3; V: TRBV19; CDR3: CATWTGGKADTQYF; DNA: TGTGCCACGTGGACAGGGGGCAAGGCAGATACGCAGTATTTT
D: .; size: .; J: TRBJ2-6; V: TRBV27; CDR3: CASSYQGGAGANVLTF; DNA: TGTGCCAGCAGTTACCAGGGAGGAGCTGGGGCCAACGTCCTGACTTTC
D: TRBD1; size: .; J: TRBJ1-1; V: TRBV19; CDR3: CASSTRQGAPTEAFF; DNA: TGTGCCAGTAGTACCAGACAGGGGGCGCCCACTGAAGCTTTCTTT
D: .; size: .; J: TRBJ2-7; V: TRBV5-4; CDR3: CASSLLQRGYGEQYF; DNA: TGTGCCAGCAGCTTGCTGCAGAGGGGGTATGGCGAGCAGTACTTC
D: .; size: .; J: TRBJ2-1; V: TRBV27; CDR3: CASSTIAEKDYNEQFF; DNA: TGTGCCAGCAGTACGATAGCGGAGAAGGACTACAATGAGCAGTTCTTC
D: .; size: .; J: TRBJ2-3; V: TRBV12-3/TRBV12-4; CDR3: CASSLSSTDTQYF; DNA: TGTGCCAGCAGTTTATCTAGCACAGATACGCAGTATTTT
D: .; size: .; J: TRBJ1-1; V: TRBV5-1; CDR3: CASSLAGTLNTEAFF; DNA: TGCGCCAGCAGCTTGGCTGGGACACTGAACACTGAAGCTTTCTTT
D: .; size: .; J: TRBJ2-7; V: TRBV21-1; CDR3: CASSKERTGGYEQYF; DNA: TGTGCCAGCAGCAAAGAAAGGACAGGGGGCTACGAGCAGTACTTC
D: .; size: once; J: TRBJ1-4; V: TRBV9; CDR3: CASSAGRGEKLFF; DNA: TGTGCCAGCAGCGCCGGACGTGGTGAAAAACTGTTTTTT
D: .; size: .; J: TRBJ2-5; V: TRBV18; CDR3: CASSPREETQYF; DNA: TGTGCCAGCTCTCCCCGAGAAGAGACCCAGTACTTC
D: .; size: few; J: TRBJ1-5; V: TRBV30; CDR3: CAWSGDRDQPQHF; DNA: TGTGCCTGGAGTGGGGATAGGGACCAGCCCCAGCATTTT
D: .; size: .; J: TRBJ2-2; V: TRBV18; CDR3: CASSTGLDTGELFF; DNA: TGTGCCAGCTCAACAGGGTTGGACACCGGGGAGCTGTTTTTT
D: TRBD2; size: once; J: TRBJ2-2; V: TRBV7-3; CDR3: CASSFLAGEPTGELFF; DNA: TGTGCCAGCAGCTTTTTAGCGGGGGAGCCCACCGGGGAGCTGTTTTTT
D: .; size: .; J: TRBJ2-4; V: TRBV6-4; CDR3: CASSGPPESLAKNIQYF; DNA: TGTGCCAGCAGTGGCCCCCCAGAGAGTCTAGCCAAAAACATTCAGTACTTC